These 32 T cell receptor beta chains share one sample of origin, sequenced in a study of cytomegalovirus exposure and HLA in healthy donors. PCR primers comprised 60 Vbeta and 13 Jbeta primers. The repertoire was sequenced with immunoSEQ multiplex PCR; TCRdb's copy has only in-frame clones and lacks some. The table lists under 130,000 clones, more than 75% of them singletons. Sequencing input: PBMCs. These receptors were taken from a woman between 18 and 29 years old in good health and CMV-seropositive.

The chain is built from TRBV7-9 and TRBJ1-1; TRBD1 matches 8 bases. The germline V gene encodes CDR1 SEHNR and CDR2 FQNEAQ (reference sequence). V gave up 5 bases and J gave up 10 bases; unmatched junction bases: 9. This CDR3 region has 13 residues. The CDR3 sequence is CASSPGQGVGAFF. CDR3 coding DNA: TGTGCCAGCAGCCCAGGACAGGGCGTGGGAGCTTTCTTT.

V usage is TRBV4-1 and J usage is TRBJ1-5; no firm D call. Per the germline V gene, CDR1 is MGHRA and CDR2 is YSYEKL. There are 14 residues in the CDR3. Trimming pared 0 bases from V and 5 bases from J, leaving 8 bases between. CDR3 nucleotides: TGCGCCAGCAGCCAAGAAAACAGCCATCAGCCCCAGCATTTT. It encodes CASSQENSHQPQHF.

In its sample, this clone was seen a few times. The chain joins TRBV7-3 to TRBJ2-7, with 13 bases lining up with TRBD2. The CDR3 is 13 residues long. Germline loops: CDR1 SGHTA, CDR2 FQGTGA. Trimming removed 5 bases from V and 7 bases from J; junction bases left unmatched: 2. The CDR3 bases are TGTGCCAGCAGCCAGGGACTAGCGGGGGAGCAGTACTTC. It specifies CASSQGLAGEQYF. Complete variable domain (other parts from reference TRBV7-3 and TRBJ2-7): GAGVSQTPSNKVTEKGKYVELRCDPISGHTALYWYRQSLGQGPEFLIYFQGTGAADDSGLPNDRFFAVRPEGSVSTLKIQRTERGDSAVYLCASSQGLAGEQYFGPGTRLTVT.

The rearrangement uses TRBV10-3 and TRBJ1-2; D perhaps matches TRBD1 (6 bases). Trimming removed 6 bases from V and 0 bases from J, with 20 bases in between. Germline-derived CDR1 and CDR2 are ENHRY and SYGVKD. This CDR3 region has 17 residues. DNA of the CDR3: TGTGCCATCAGAGATTCCCGTGGGACACAACCTAACTATGGCTACACCTTC. This gives the protein CAIRDSRGTQPNYGYTF.

This clone was detected only a few times. This chain connects TRBV5-1 to TRBJ2-7; 15 positions agree with TRBD2. Germline V CDR1 and CDR2: SGHRS, YFSETQ. V gave up 4 bases and J gave up 6 bases; unmatched junction bases: 8. This CDR3 has 16 amino acids. The CDR3, as DNA: TGCGCCAGCAGCCCCCGGACTAGCGGGGGGGCTCGCGAGCAGTACTTC. Protein product: CASSPRTSGGAREQYF.

The chain recombines TRBV2 with TRBJ2-7; maybe TRBD2 (5 bases). V lost 9 bases and J lost 5, with 14 bases in between. In germline, CDR1 is SNHLY, CDR2 FYNNEI. The CDR3 extends over 12 amino acids. CDR3 nucleotide sequence: TGTGCCAGTTCCGGGGAGACCCACGAGCAGTACTTC. Protein sequence: CASSGETHEQYF.

The chain carries TRBV7-2 and TRBJ1-5; TRBD1 might be the D (5 bases). Germline V gene sequence: CDR1 SGHTA, CDR2 FQGNSA. The V end was cut by 5 bases, the J end by 4 bases, with 9 bases between. The length of the CDR3 is 13 residues. Here the CDR3 DNA reads TGTGCCAGCAGCGTGGGGCAGAATCAGCCCCAGCATTTT. Its protein is CASSVGQNQPQHF.

This clone was observed a handful of times. The V call is TRBV4-2, the J call TRBJ2-7; 7 bases fit TRBD1. Trimming at V came to 6 bases and at J to 6 bases, leaving 11 bases not matched to a gene. CDR1 and CDR2 (germline): LGHNA, YNFKEQ. The CDR3 has 14 residues. CDR3 loop: CASSLAGTDAEQYF. The CDR3 nucleotides are TGTGCCAGCAGTCTAGCCGGGACAGACGCCGAGCAGTACTTC.

The rearrangement uses TRBV7-2 and TRBJ2-7; TRBD1 agrees at 8 bases. After removal of 3 bases from V and 2 bases from J, the junction contained 3 bases not matched to a gene. This CDR3 has 14 residues. Germline CDR1 and CDR2: SGHTA and FQGNSA. The CDR3 DNA reads as TGTGCCAGCAGCTTCGACAGGGGCACCTACGAGCAGTACTTC. Its protein product is CASSFDRGTYEQYF.

This clone was detected only a few times. CDR3 loop: CATSRYQQGVLITF. The CDR3 DNA follows: TGTGCCACCAGCAGGTACCAACAGGGGGTCCTTATCACCTTC. The chain couples TRBV15 to TRBJ1-2; TRBD1 aligns across 8 bases. V shed 3 bases and J 13 bases; nucleotides not matched to a gene: 13. The CDR3 is 14 amino acids. Germline assignment: CDR1 LNHNV and CDR2 YYDKDF (reference sequence).

CDR3 in DNA: TGTGCCATCAGTGAGTCTGCTAACGCAGGCAAAGAGACCCAGTACTTC. Amino acid sequence: CAISESANAGKETQYF. The rearrangement links TRBV10-3 to TRBJ2-5; no definite D call. The CDR3 covers 16 residues. The germline gives CDR1 ENHRY, CDR2 SYGVKD. V lost 0 bases to trimming and J lost 3 bases, with 14 bases between them.

This clone has a single count. The genes are TRBV2 and TRBJ1-5, with TRBD1 as a possible D gene (5 bases). The CDR3 loop spans 15 amino acids. Trimming left V 4 bases short and J 0 bases short, with 10 bases between. Germline values: CDR1 SNHLY, CDR2 FYNNEI. CDR3 protein: CASSGTSYSNQPQHF. The DNA for the CDR3 is TGTGCCAGCAGTGGGACATCTTATAGCAATCAGCCCCAGCATTTT.

The sample holds a few counts of this clone. Germline and junction disagree at one end, which may indicate a read error. CDR3 residues: CASNAYGPELAF. The CDR3 DNA reads as TGTGCCAGCAATGCATACGGCCCGGAATTAGCCTTT. The chain joins TRBV2 to TRBJ1-1; D remains ambiguous. Per the germline V gene, CDR1 is SNHLY and CDR2 is FYNNEI. The CDR3 runs 12 residues.

Only a few counts were recorded for this clone. This chain links TRBV6-4 with TRBJ2-7; 7 bases match TRBD2. The ends lost 8 bases at V and 4 bases at J; junction bases unmatched: 11. The CDR3 spans 14 residues. Per the germline V gene, CDR1 is MRHNA and CDR2 is SNTAGT. Here the CDR3 reads CASARGGSGYEQYF. The CDR3 region has the DNA TGTGCCAGCGCCCGTGGCGGGAGTGGTTACGAGCAGTACTTC.

CDR3 nucleotides: TGTGCCAGCAGGGTGACAGCCAATCAGCCCCAGCATTTT. It translates to CASRVTANQPQHF. V and J are TRBV6-5 and TRBJ1-5; TRBD1 might be the D (5 bases). Germline V CDR1 and CDR2: MNHEY, SVGAGI. CDR3 length equals 13 residues. V lost 6 bases and J 3 bases, leaving 9 bases between the germline ends.

The count of this clone is one. The chain combines TRBV29-1 with TRBJ1-1, with 7 bases matching TRBD1. This CDR3 has 13 residues. CDR1 is SQVTM and CDR2 is ANQGSEA in the germline V gene. V trimming: 4 bases; J trimming: 10 bases; junction bases outside the gene matches: 12. The CDR3 sequence is CSVGYRGVALAFF. In DNA, the CDR3 is TGCAGCGTTGGATACAGGGGAGTGGCGTTAGCTTTCTTT.

This chain links TRBV9 with TRBJ2-7, with 13 bases identical to TRBD2. Germline V gives CDR1 SGDLS, CDR2 YYNGEE. The CDR3 runs 15 residues. J was trimmed by 2 bases and V by 3 bases; bases with no gene match: 2. The CDR3 protein is CASSGTSGRAYEQYF. CDR3 sequence (DNA): TGTGCCAGCAGCGGAACTAGCGGGAGGGCCTACGAGCAGTACTTC.

This chain joins TRBV5-1 and TRBJ2-1; the match to TRBD2 covers 8 bases. The CDR3 runs to 15 residues. Germline V lookup: CDR1 SGHRS, CDR2 YFSETQ. V was clipped by 1 base and J by 4 bases; unmatched bases: 4. The CDR3 here is CASSLPGGAYNEQFF. CDR3 sequence (DNA): TGCGCCAGCAGCTTGCCCGGGGGGGCGTACAATGAGCAGTTCTTC.

This chain uses TRBV28 with TRBJ2-5, with 8 bases matching TRBD2. The V gene end was trimmed by 5 bases and the J gene end by 5 bases; junction bases not matched to a gene: 16. The CDR3 has 17 residues. Germline V CDR1 and CDR2: MDHEN, SYDVKM. This CDR3 reads CASSPRGGRASSETQYF. The DNA for the CDR3 is TGTGCCAGCAGTCCCCGCGGGGGGAGGGCCTCTTCGGAGACCCAGTACTTC.

Only a few counts were recorded for this clone. V gene TRBV7-6 combines with J gene TRBJ1-1, with 8 bases identical to TRBD1. Germline assignment: CDR1 SGHVS and CDR2 FNYEAQ. This CDR3 contains 17 residues. V lost 5 bases, J lost 4 bases, and 15 bases stayed unmatched. The CDR3 loop reads CASSTESTGAPGTEAFF. CDR3 nucleotides: TGTGCCAGCAGCACCGAATCGACAGGGGCGCCGGGCACTGAAGCTTTCTTT.

This chain uses TRBV28 with TRBJ2-5; D is undetermined. V shed 6 bases and J shed 4 bases, with 12 bases lying between them. The CDR3 is made up of 13 amino acids. The V gene's germline CDR1 is MDHEN and CDR2 SYDVKM. CDR3 DNA: TGTGCCAGCAGGTCCCCCAGATTAGAGACCCAGTACTTC. It is translated as CASRSPRLETQYF.

The rearrangement uses TRBV7-2 and TRBJ2-1; 7 bases agree with TRBD1. V shed 4 bases, J shed 0 bases, and the junction held 3 bases outside the gene matches. This CDR3 has 15 amino acids. CDR1 is SGHTA, CDR2 FQGNSA, per germline. The CDR3 nucleotides read TGTGCCAGCAGCTCGACAGGGAGCTCCTACAATGAGCAGTTCTTC. It translates to CASSSTGSSYNEQFF.

The chain is built from TRBV5-1 and TRBJ2-1; possibly TRBD1 for D (7 bases). The germline V and J ends were trimmed by 6 bases and 4 bases, with 14 bases remaining between them. Germline V CDR1 and CDR2: SGHRS, YFSETQ. There are 14 residues in the CDR3. The CDR3 protein is CASTPGGTYNEQFF. As DNA, the CDR3 is TGCGCCAGCACACCAGGGGGGACTTACAATGAGCAGTTCTTC.

The chain uses TRBV7-2 and TRBJ1-2, with no clear D. The V and J ends lost 4 bases and 3 bases respectively, with 12 bases between them. The germline CDR1 and CDR2 sequences are SGHTA and FQGNSA. The CDR3 consists of 14 residues. CDR3: CASSSYGRHYGYTF. DNA for the CDR3: TGTGCCAGCAGCTCGTACGGGAGACACTATGGCTACACCTTC.

The V and J genes are TRBV11-1 and TRBJ2-2; 7 positions match TRBD2. CDR1 is SGHAT and CDR2 is FQDESV in the germline V gene (reference sequence). The length of the CDR3 is 15 residues. Trimming took 1 base from V and 5 from J; bases not matched to a gene: 4. CDR3 bases: TGTGCCAGCAGCTTAGGGACTAGTCTGACCGGGGAGCTGTTTTTT. It specifies CASSLGTSLTGELFF.

This chain uses TRBV9 with TRBJ1-1; D remains ambiguous. CDR1 SGDLS and CDR2 YYNGEE come from the germline V gene. Trimming took 0 bases from V and 1 from J, leaving 10 bases between them. The CDR3 runs 15 residues. CDR3 sequence: CASSVALGANTEAFF. CDR3 in DNA: TGTGCCAGCAGCGTAGCCTTAGGAGCGAACACTGAAGCTTTCTTT. The whole variable domain, remainder taken from reference TRBV9 and TRBJ1-1, is DSGVTQTPKHLITATGQRVTLRCSPRSGDLSVYWYQQSLDQGLQFLIQYYNGEERAKGNILERFSAQQFPDLHSELNLSSLELGDSALYFCASSVALGANTEAFFGQGTRLTVV.

J is TRBJ2-5 and V is TRBV29-1; 7 bases map to TRBD1. The germline gives CDR1 SQVTM, CDR2 ANQGSEA. Unmatched junction bases numbered 6, after V lost 6 bases and J lost 2 bases. The CDR3 contains 13 residues. This chain's CDR3 is CSVLRDRQETQYF. CDR3 in DNA: TGCAGCGTACTACGGGACAGACAAGAGACCCAGTACTTC. The full variable domain, in which reference TRBV29-1 and TRBJ2-5 provide the parts outside the CDR3, is SAVISQKPSRDICQRGTSLTIQCQVDSQVTMMFWYRQQPGQSLTLIATANQGSEATYESGFVIDKFPISRPNLTFSTLTVSNMSPEDSSIYLCSVLRDRQETQYFGPGTRLLVL.

The chain carries TRBV10-3 and TRBJ2-3; D is possibly TRBD2 (5 bases). V was pared by 0 bases and J by 1 base, with 11 bases between. This CDR3 region has 16 residues. Germline assignment: CDR1 ENHRY and CDR2 SYGVKD. The CDR3 DNA follows: TGTGCCATCAGTGAGTCGTATCACGGGGGCACAGATACGCAGTATTTT. This gives the protein CAISESYHGGTDTQYF.

The genes are TRBV6-1 and TRBJ1-2, with 9 bases fitting TRBD1. Unmatched junction bases numbered 3, after V lost 1 base and J lost 9 bases. This CDR3 comprises 13 residues. From germline, CDR1 is MNHNS and CDR2 SASEGT. CDR3 DNA: TGTGCCAGCAGTGAAGACAGGGGGCCCCGCTACACCTTC. Its translation is CASSEDRGPRYTF.

This chain uses TRBV7-8 with TRBJ2-3; D call uncertain. The CDR3 runs 13 residues. Trimming pared 5 bases from V and 4 bases from J, leaving 10 bases between. The germline V gene encodes CDR1 SGHVS and CDR2 FQNEAQ. The CDR3 is CASSDIQADTQYF. The CDR3 region has the DNA TGTGCCAGCAGCGACATACAAGCAGATACGCAGTATTTT.

The V call is TRBV27, the J call TRBJ2-1; D might be TRBD2 (6 bases). CDR1 is MNHEY, CDR2 SMNVEV, per germline (reference sequence). The CDR3 is 15 amino acids. V dropped 5 bases and J dropped 6 bases, with 17 bases sitting between them. CDR3 in amino acids: CASSNPGTYINEQFF. The CDR3 DNA reads TGTGCCAGCAGTAACCCCGGGACTTACATCAATGAGCAGTTCTTC.

V usage is TRBV28 and J usage is TRBJ2-1, with 11 bases fitting TRBD2. The CDR3 spans 15 residues. CDR1 and CDR2 from the germline V gene are MDHEN and SYDVKM. V shed 7 bases, J shed 2 bases, and the junction held 4 bases outside the gene matches. The CDR3 sequence: CASILSGRAYNEQFF. CDR3 nucleotide sequence: TGTGCCAGCATCCTTAGCGGGAGGGCCTACAATGAGCAGTTCTTC.